This TCR beta chain comes out of a study of blood T cell repertoires in COVID-19. Looking at the study overall: Acute and convalescent COVID-19 samples came from the United States, Italy and Spain. PBMCs, B-cell-depleted T cells, or T cells were the source of the cDNA or gDNA that made up the material.

Only in-frame clones appear in the TCRdb table, and some are missing; sequencing was by immunoSEQ multiplex PCR. Counted here are 180,000 or so clones, 87% occurring once; the ten biggest clones make up approximately 2.7%. V lost 4 bases to trimming and J lost 3 bases; unmatched junction nucleotides: 3. Looked up from germline, CDR1 is SGHRS and CDR2 is YFSETQ. CDR3 size: 14 residues. The source of this sequence is a man aged 40-49 years with active or convalescent COVID-19. What was sequenced was peripheral blood. J is TRBJ1-5 and V is TRBV5-1, with 8 bases that match TRBD1. CDR3 coding DNA: TGCGCCAGCAGCAGGACAGGGCTCAATCAGCCCCAGCATTTT. As protein: CASSRTGLNQPQHF.